This T cell receptor (beta chain) derives from a study of blood T cells in healthy people across ages (dated by TCRdb to between 2015 and 2016). Describing the broader study: Template switching captured roughly one uniquely barcoded TCR beta cDNA molecule per two T cells in model experiments. To avoid experimental bias, donors of different ages were randomly spread across the sequencing lanes. Age-related changes in TCR beta repertoire diversity were measured in the study by deep sequencing normalized with unique cDNA molecular identifiers. The study analyzed two additional independent replicas of 1 million unique cDNA reads from the same blood draw for two donors, one aged 18 to 29 and one aged 80 or older. Donors were grouped into four age groups: young (average about 15 years), middle-aged (roughly 37), aged (about 60) and long-lived (82). Study-level results and caveats: Because donor CMV infection status was unknown, age-related changes in expanded clonotypes were potentially confounded. Compared with the aged group, the long-lived group had more naive CD4+ T cells, fewer expanded clones and increased TCR diversity, suggesting age selection. Observed TCR beta diversity per million T cells fell roughly linearly with age, and a significant reduction was already apparent by age about 43. The percentage of naive T cells measured by flow cytometry correlated strongly with observed TCR beta diversity. Estimates of total diversity from one million sequenced T cells were regarded as lower bounds and underestimates. Bulk unsorted PBMC profiling prevented conclusive comparison of naive and antigen-experienced compartments.

A word on this clonotype: No cognate antigen has been identified for it. The input lacks base qualities; no much larger clone sits a single base away.

Systemically healthy Caucasian individuals from Russia, around 38 in total and aged roughly 6 to 100 years, were included as donors. Approximately 9.3 milliliters of peripheral blood were drawn from each donor into EDTA-treated Vacutainer tubes. Ficoll-Paque density-gradient centrifugation was used to isolate PBMCs, with at least 6.5 million obtained per sample. Total RNA was extracted from PBMCs with Trizol reagent, with at least 5 micrograms obtained per sample. Naive CD45RAhigh/CD27high T cell percentages were measured by flow cytometry on a PBMC aliquot from every donor. The CDR3 runs 13 residues from the cysteine to the phenylalanine. Only the CDR3 portion is preserved as DNA: 39 bases, with reading frame beginning at the first base. From a lookup of the germline V gene (reference sequence), CDR1 and CDR2 are DFQATT and SNEGSKA. Relative to germline, V is missing 5 bases and J is missing 2 bases, with 4 bases of the junction outside any gene match.

The library was prepared using 5' RACE. This sample was sequenced with an Illumina HiSeq 2500. A second PCR of roughly 7 to 11 cycles was performed with a sample-barcoded 5' primer and a J-beta primer mix. A template-switch 5' adaptor carrying 12 random nucleotides introduced a unique molecular identifier onto each TCR beta cDNA molecule. Each sample yielded at least 2.5 million CDR3-containing paired-end reads. First-strand cDNA synthesis was performed from all RNA using the Mint cDNA synthesis kit, with priming by a TRBC-specific oligonucleotide. Following uracil-DNA glycosylase treatment, a first 18-cycle PCR with universal primers M1SS and BC2_uni_R was performed on all cDNA. The paper's processing steps were these. Each sample was normalized by randomly selecting 1 million high-quality reads, each carrying a distinct molecular identifier. Instead of being binned into consensus sequences, reads with shared molecular identifiers were discarded. MiTCR, set to a Q25 quality threshold and the strictest error-elimination algorithm, was used for CDR3 identification, clonotype clustering and error correction. A nonparametric unseen species model with Euler transformation was used to estimate lower-bound total TCR beta diversity. TCRdb reanalyzed the raw reads on its own, using fastp at Q25 for trimming and MiXCR for clone calling, and kept in-frame beta chains. A single entry per CDR3 protein holds the most common genes and DNA from its merged rows. TCRdb's processing, not the study's, gives the V and J calls here. This sample gives roughly 730,000 distinct CDR3 sequences in total; approximately 60% of them show up just once. Clones ranked in the top ten supply around 24% of the sample.

This chain joins TRBV20-1 to TRBJ2-3, with 7 bases in between that match TRBD1. The sequenced sample consisted of blood. The sequence came from a man aged 35-49 years in good health. The DNA reads TGCAGTGCTTGGGACAGCACCACAGATACGCAGTATTTT. Its product reads: CSAWDSTTDTQYF.